What follows is one T cell receptor beta chain and its context. This receptor's antigen is unknown. No base-level quality is on record; no much larger clone is a single base apart. These data are taken from a study of T cell repertoires in cytomegalovirus infection (dated 2019 in TCRdb). A note on the overall study: Donor HLA type was relevant to the analysis, as public TCR beta signatures indicated carriage of CMV infection together with the matching HLA type. What the work shows at the level of the full study, not this receptor alone: Cumulative frequency of public TCR beta family members discriminated carriers of CMV infection plus the relevant HLA type in this cohort and an independent roughly 330-donor cohort. The ex vivo response was dominated by HLA-C-restricted CMV-specific TCR beta clonotypes, and the single most frequent clonotype in two of eight donors was supplied by these HLA-C-restricted clonotypes.

The CDR3, cysteine through phenylalanine, is 13 amino acids long. The CDR3 DNA has 39 bases and is translated from base 1. V gives up 11 bases and J gives up 0 bases, and the segment between their germline ends measures 14 bases. As encoded in the germline V gene, CDR1 is SGHTA while CDR2 is FQGNSA. This sample was sequenced with an Illumina HiSeq 1500. The public reads were reanalyzed by TCRdb: fastp trimming at Q25, MiXCR alignment, in-frame beta chains only. CDR3 protein sequences are deduplicated, and each keeps its most common genes and DNA. In this sample the table shows more than 350,000 distinct CDR3 sequences, roughly 31% of which occur a single time. The top ten hold about an eighth of the sample.

This sequence originates from a human donor in good health (CMV status not recorded). Some clones in this sample may be carry-over from other donors' samples. The chain couples TRBV7-2 to TRBJ2-7, with TRBD1 perhaps the D gene, on 6 matching bases. What was sequenced was PBMCs. The bases are TGTGCCGATAGGGACATCCACTCCTACGAGCAGTACTTC. This sequence encodes CADRDIHSYEQYF.